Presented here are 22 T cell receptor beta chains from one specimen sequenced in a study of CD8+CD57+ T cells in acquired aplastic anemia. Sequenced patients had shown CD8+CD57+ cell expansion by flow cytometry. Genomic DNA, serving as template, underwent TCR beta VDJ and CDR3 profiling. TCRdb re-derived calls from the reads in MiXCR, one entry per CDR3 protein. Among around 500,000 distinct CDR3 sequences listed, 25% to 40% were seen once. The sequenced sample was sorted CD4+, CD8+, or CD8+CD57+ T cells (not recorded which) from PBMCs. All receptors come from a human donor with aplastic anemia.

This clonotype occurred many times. CDR3 sequence reads: CSARAGVFSYEQYF. The CDR3 DNA reads TGCAGTGCTAGAGCGGGGGTCTTCTCCTACGAGCAGTACTTC. J is TRBJ2-7 and V is TRBV20-1, with D perhaps TRBD2 (6 bases). V shed 1 base and J shed 0 bases, with 10 bases lying between them. The CDR3 sequence is 14 residues long. Germline CDR1 DFQATT, CDR2 SNEGSKA (reference sequence).

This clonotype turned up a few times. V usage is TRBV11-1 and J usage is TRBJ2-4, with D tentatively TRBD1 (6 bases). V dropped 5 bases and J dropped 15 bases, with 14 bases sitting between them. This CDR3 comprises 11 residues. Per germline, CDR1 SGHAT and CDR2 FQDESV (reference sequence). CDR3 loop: CASSEGTPPYF. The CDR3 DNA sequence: TGTGCCAGCAGCGAAGGGACACCGCCGTACTTC.

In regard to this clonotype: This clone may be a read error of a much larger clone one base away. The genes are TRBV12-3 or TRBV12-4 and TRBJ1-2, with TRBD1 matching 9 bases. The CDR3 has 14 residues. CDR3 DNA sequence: TGTGCCAACAGTACCCTGACAGGGGGTCATGGCTACACCTTC. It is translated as CANSTLTGGHGYTF.

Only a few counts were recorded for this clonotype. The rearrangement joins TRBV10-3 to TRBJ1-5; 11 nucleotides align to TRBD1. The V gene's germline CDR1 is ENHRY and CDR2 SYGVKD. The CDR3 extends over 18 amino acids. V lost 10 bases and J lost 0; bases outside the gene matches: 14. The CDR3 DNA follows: TGTGCCAGCAGCCAGAGGACAGGGGGCGAATATAGCAATCAGCCCCAGCATTTT. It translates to CASSQRTGGEYSNQPQHF.

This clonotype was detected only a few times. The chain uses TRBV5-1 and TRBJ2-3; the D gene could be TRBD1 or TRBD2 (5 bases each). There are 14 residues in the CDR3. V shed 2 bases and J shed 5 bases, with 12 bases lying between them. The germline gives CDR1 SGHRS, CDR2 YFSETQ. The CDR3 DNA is TGCGCCAGCAGCTTTGGGGGAGTTGGAGATACGCAGTATTTT. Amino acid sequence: CASSFGGVGDTQYF.

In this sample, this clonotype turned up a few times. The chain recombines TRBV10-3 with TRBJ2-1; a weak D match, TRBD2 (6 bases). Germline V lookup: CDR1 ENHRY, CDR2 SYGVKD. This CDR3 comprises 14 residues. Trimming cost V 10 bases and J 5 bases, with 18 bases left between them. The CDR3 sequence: CATSEAGTNNEQFF. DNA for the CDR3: TGTGCCACCAGCGAGGCGGGGACCAACAATGAGCAGTTCTTC.

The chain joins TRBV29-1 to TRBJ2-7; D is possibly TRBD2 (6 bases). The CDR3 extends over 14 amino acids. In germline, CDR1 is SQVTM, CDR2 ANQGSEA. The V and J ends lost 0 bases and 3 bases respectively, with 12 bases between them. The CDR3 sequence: CSVEEAGSVYEQYF. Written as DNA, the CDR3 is TGCAGCGTTGAAGAAGCCGGGAGTGTCTACGAGCAGTACTTC.

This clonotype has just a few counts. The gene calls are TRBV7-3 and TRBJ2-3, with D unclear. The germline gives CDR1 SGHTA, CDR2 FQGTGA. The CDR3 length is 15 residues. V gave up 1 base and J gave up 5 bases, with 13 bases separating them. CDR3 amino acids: CASSLRSSSGDTQYF. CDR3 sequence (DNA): TGTGCCAGCAGCTTAAGGTCAAGCAGTGGAGATACGCAGTATTTT.

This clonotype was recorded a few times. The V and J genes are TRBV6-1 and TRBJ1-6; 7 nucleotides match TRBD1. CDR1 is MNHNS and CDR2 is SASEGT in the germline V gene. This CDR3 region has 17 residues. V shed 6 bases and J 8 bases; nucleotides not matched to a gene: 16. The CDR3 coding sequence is TGTGCCAGCAGAGAATCTTTCGGACAGGAGCACTATTCACCCCTCCACTTT. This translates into CASRESFGQEHYSPLHF.

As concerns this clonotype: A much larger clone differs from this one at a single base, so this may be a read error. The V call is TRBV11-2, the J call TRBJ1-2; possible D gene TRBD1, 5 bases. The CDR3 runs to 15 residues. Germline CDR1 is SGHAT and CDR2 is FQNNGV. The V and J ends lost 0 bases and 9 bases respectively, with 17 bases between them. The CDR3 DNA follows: TGTGCCAGCAGCTTAGATCTTCTAGGGGCTGATAGCTACACCTTC. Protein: CASSLDLLGADSYTF.

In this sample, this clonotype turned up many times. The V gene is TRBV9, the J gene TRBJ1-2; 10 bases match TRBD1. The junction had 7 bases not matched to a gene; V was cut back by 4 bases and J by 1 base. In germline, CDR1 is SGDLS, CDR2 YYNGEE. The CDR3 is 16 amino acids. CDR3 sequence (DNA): TGTGCCAGCAGCAATACCGGGACAGGGGTTAACTATGGCTACACCTTC. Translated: CASSNTGTGVNYGYTF.

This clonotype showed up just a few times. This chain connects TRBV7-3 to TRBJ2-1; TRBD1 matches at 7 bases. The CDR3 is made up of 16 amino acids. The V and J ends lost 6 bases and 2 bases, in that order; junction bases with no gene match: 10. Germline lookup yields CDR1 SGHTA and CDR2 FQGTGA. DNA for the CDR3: TGTGCCAGCAGTTCCGGGACAGTCAAAACCTACAATGAGCAGTTCTTC. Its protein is CASSSGTVKTYNEQFF.

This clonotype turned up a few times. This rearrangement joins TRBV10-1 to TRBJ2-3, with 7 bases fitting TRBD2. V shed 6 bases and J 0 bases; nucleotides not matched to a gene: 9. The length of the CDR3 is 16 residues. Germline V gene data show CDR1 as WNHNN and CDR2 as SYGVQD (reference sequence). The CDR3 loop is CASRNFSGFSTDTQYF. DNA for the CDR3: TGCGCCAGCAGGAACTTTAGCGGGTTTAGCACAGATACGCAGTATTTT.

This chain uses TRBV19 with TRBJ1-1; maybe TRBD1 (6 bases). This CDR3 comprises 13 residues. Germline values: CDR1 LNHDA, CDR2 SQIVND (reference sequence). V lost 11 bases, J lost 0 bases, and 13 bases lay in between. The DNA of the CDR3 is TGTGCCGGGGAGGGGGGCATGAACACTGAAGCTTTCTTT. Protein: CAGEGGMNTEAFF. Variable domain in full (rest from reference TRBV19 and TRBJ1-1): DGGITQSPKYLFRKEGQNVTLSCEQNLNHDAMYWYRQDPGQGLRLIYYSQIVNDFQKGDIAEGYSVSREKKESFPLTVTSAQKNPTAFYLCAGEGGMNTEAFFGQGTRLTVV.

The chain's CDR3 is CASSQGWGEYQPQHF. In nucleotides, the CDR3 is TGTGCCAGCAGCCAAGGTTGGGGCGAGTATCAGCCCCAGCATTTT. The chain joins TRBV3-1 to TRBJ1-5; a possible D gene is TRBD1 (5 bases). This CDR3 is 15 amino acids long. The germline V and J ends were trimmed by 1 base and 5 bases, with 12 bases remaining between them. Per the germline V gene, CDR1 is LGHDT and CDR2 is YNNKEL (reference sequence). Supplemented by reference TRBV3-1 and TRBJ1-5, the full variable domain reads DTAVSQTPKYLVTQMGNDKSIKCEQNLGHDTMYWYKQDSKKFLKIMFSYNNKELIINETVPNRFSPKSPDKAHLNLHINSLELGDSAVYFCASSQGWGEYQPQHFGDGTRLSIL.

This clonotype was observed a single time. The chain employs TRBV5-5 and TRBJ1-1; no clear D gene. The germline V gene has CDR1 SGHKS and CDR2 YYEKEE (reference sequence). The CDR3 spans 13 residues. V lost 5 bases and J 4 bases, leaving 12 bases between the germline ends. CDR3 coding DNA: TGTGCCAGCAGTCAGACGCCCTCCACTGAAGCTTTCTTT. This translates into CASSQTPSTEAFF.

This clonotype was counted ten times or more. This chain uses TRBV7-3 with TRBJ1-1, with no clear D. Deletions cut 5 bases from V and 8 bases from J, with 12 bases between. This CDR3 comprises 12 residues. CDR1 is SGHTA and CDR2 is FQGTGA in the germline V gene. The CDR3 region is CASSPNGREAFF. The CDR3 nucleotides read TGTGCCAGCAGCCCTAATGGAAGAGAAGCTTTCTTT.

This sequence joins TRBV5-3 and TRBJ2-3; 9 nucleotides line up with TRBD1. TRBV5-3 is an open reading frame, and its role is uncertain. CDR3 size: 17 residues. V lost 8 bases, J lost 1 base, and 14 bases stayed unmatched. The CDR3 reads CASKLATGGGGTDTQYF. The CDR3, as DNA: TGTGCCAGCAAGCTTGCGACAGGGGGTGGGGGCACAGATACGCAGTATTTT.

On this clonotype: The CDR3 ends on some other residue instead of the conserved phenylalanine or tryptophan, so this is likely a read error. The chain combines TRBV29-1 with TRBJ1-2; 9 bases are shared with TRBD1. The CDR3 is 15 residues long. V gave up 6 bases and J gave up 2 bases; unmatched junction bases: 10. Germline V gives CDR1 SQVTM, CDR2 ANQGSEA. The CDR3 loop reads CSVKEPGQGNYGYTL. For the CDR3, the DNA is TGCAGCGTCAAGGAACCGGGACAGGGAAACTATGGCTACACCCTC.

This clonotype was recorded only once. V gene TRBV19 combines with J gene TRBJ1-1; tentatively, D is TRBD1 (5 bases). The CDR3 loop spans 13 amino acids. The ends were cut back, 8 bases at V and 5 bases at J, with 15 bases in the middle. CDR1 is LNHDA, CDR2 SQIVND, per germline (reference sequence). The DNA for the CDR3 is TGTGCCAGTTACGGGGCTGAGTGGACTGAAGCTTTCTTT. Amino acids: CASYGAEWTEAFF.

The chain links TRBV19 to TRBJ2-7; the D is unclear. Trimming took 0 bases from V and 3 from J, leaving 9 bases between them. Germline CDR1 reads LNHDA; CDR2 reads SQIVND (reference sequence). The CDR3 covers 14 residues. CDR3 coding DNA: TGTGCCAGTAGTATAGACTCGAAGGTCTACGAGCAGTACTTC. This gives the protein CASSIDSKVYEQYF.

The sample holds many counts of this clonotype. The CDR3 region has the DNA TGCAGTGCTCGGGACACCACCCTACTGGGCTATGGCTACACCTTC. Its protein is CSARDTTLLGYGYTF. The rearrangement joins TRBV20-1 to TRBJ1-2; possible D gene TRBD1, 6 bases. V was trimmed by 5 bases and J by 4 bases, leaving 20 bases between them. The CDR3 loop spans 15 amino acids. Germline CDR1 reads DFQATT; CDR2 reads SNEGSKA (reference sequence).